This T cell receptor beta chain was obtained from a study of blood T cell repertoires in COVID-19. Study as a whole: The United States, Italy and Spain supplied acute and convalescent COVID-19 samples. From T cells, B-cell-depleted T cells, or PBMCs came the material, which was cDNA or gDNA.

Per the study methods: Reference gene primer amplification yielded estimated nucleated cell counts. The protocol was immunoSEQ multiplex PCR, while the TCRdb copy is restricted to in-frame clones and leaves out a portion. V, J and clone size were drawn from that table, and D and trimming were deduced from the DNA. The sample consists of some 200,000 clones, 65% to 85% of them appearing once. Donors in Cohort 3 counted as recovered after two negative PCRs, clearance, or symptom resolution. This CDR3 has 13 residues. Between the trimmed V and J ends, which lost 3 bases and 3 bases, there was a span of 9 bases. Germline CDR1 reads SGHVS; CDR2 reads FQNEAQ.

This TCR was recovered from a man between 40 and 49 years old who had recovered from COVID-19. Sequenced sample: PBMCs or T cells enriched from blood (not recorded which). This chain links TRBV7-8 with TRBJ2-7; a possible D gene is TRBD2 (5 bases). The CDR3 is CASSLEGLYEQYF. CDR3 bases: TGTGCCAGCAGCTTGGAAGGACTCTACGAGCAGTACTTC.